This T cell receptor beta chain stems from a study of cytomegalovirus exposure and HLA in healthy donors. Study information: Previous work identified roughly 120 million unique TCR beta sequences from about 179 million T cells. Study-wide points: Reported results showed that the classifier diagnosed cytomegalovirus status with high specificity and sensitivity. When the data were analyzed later, several of the most significant clusters appeared to be linked to common viral pathogens. A later analysis linked a missense variant in DCLRE1C to the trimming of TCR beta V and J genes.

As to this clone: The antigen is not known.

The primer mix had 60 Vbeta and 13 Jbeta primers. The data were produced by immunoSEQ multiplex PCR, yet TCRdb's version contains in-frame clones alone and is incomplete. Recorded for this sample: approximately 47,000 clones. Germline CDR1 reads SGHKS; CDR2 reads YYEKEE (reference sequence). V was pared by 4 bases and J by 4 bases, with 6 bases of the junction left unmatched. The CDR3 sequence is 16 residues long. The clonotype was recovered from a male donor in good health and CMV-seronegative. The sample comprised PBMCs. The chain couples TRBV5-5 to TRBJ1-6; 9 bases fit TRBD1. CDR3 amino acids: CASSRAGTGYNSPLHF. The CDR3 DNA is TGTGCCAGCAGCAGAGCCGGGACAGGGTATAATTCACCCCTCCACTTT.